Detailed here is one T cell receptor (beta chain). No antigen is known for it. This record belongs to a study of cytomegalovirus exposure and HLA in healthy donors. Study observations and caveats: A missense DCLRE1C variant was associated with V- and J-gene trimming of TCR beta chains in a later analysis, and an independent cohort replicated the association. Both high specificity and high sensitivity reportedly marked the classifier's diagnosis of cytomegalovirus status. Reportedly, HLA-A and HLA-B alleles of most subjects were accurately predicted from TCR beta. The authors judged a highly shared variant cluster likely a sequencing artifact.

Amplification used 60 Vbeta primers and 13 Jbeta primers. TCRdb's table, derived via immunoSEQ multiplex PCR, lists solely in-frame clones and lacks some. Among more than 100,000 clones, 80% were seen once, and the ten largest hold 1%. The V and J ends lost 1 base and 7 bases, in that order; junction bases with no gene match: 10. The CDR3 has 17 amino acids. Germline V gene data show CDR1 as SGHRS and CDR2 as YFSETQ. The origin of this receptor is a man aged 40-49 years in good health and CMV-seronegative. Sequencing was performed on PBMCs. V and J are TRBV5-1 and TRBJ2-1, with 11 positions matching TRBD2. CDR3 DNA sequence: TGCGCCAGCAGCTTGAGGGGTAGCGGGGGGGCGCAAAATGAGCAGTTCTTC. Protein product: CASSLRGSGGAQNEQFF.